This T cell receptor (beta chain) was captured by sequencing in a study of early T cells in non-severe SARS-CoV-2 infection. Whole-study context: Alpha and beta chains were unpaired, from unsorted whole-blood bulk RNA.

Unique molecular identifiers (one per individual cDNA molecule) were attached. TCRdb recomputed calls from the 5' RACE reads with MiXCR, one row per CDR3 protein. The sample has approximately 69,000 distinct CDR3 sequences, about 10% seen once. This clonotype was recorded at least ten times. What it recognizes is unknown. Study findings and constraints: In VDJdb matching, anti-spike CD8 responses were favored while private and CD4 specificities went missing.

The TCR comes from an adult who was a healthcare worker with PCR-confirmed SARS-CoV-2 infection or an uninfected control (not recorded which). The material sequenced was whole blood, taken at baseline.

The CDR3 DNA is TGTGCCAGCAGCCCGGACGAGCGGGGGGGGCTAGAGGATGAGCAGTTCTTC. Translated, it gives CASSPDERGGLEDEQFF. The genes are TRBV11-2 and TRBJ2-1, with 10 bases matching TRBD2. The germline V gene has CDR1 SGHAT and CDR2 FQNNGV. J lost 8 bases, V lost 5 bases, and 15 bases had no gene match. The CDR3 runs 17 residues.